This record concerns one T cell receptor (beta chain) sequence. The method was immunoSEQ multiplex PCR; TCRdb's version includes in-frame clones alone and lacks a portion of them. The sample shows around 250,000 clones, about four fifths of them seen only once. This specimen belongs to a study of blood T cell repertoires in COVID-19. The germline V gene has CDR1 MNHEY and CDR2 SVGAGI. J gave up 5 bases and V 7 bases, and 6 bases lay outside the gene matches. The CDR3 is 15 residues long. This rearrangement joins TRBV6-5 to TRBJ2-1, with 12 positions matching TRBD1. The sequence was obtained from a man between 25 and 39 years old who had recovered from COVID-19. The sequenced material came from peripheral blood. The CDR3 DNA reads TGTGCCAGCAATGGGGGACAGGGGGCGGACAATGAGCAGTTCTTC. The encoded protein is CASNGGQGADNEQFF.